Presented here are 18 T cell receptor beta chains from one specimen sequenced in a study of shared clonotypes between healthy human individuals. Only CD45RO-negative cells positively selected for CCR7 counted as naive CD8 cells, so terminally differentiated effector memory CD45RA+ cells were excluded. Method: immunoSEQ multiplex PCR; TCRdb's copy keeps in-frame clones and lacks some. The data show millions of clones, over 85% seen once. The sequenced sample was naive CD8+ T cells sorted from blood. The source of these receptors is a young man in good health.

This clone was counted once. The chain is built from TRBV15 and TRBJ2-1; D ambiguous. The CDR3 runs to 15 residues. V was trimmed by 0 bases and J by 2 bases, leaving 8 bases between them. The germline CDR1 and CDR2 sequences are LNHNV and YYDKDF (reference sequence). As DNA, the CDR3 is TGTGCCACCAGCAGAGACCCGAGCCCCTACAATGAGCAGTTCTTC. Protein product: CATSRDPSPYNEQFF. The entire variable domain, with the rest obtained from reference TRBV15 and TRBJ2-1, is as follows: DAMVIQNPRYQVTQFGKPVTLSCSQTLNHNVMYWYQQKSSQAPKLLFHYYDKDFNNEADTPDNFQSRRPNTSFCFLDIRSPGLGDTAMYLCATSRDPSPYNEQFFGPGTRLTVL.

The chain has TRBV27 and TRBJ2-5; weak D call: TRBD1 (6 bases). There are 15 residues in the CDR3. Germline-derived CDR1 and CDR2 are MNHEY and SMNVEV (reference sequence). The V gene lost 4 bases and the J gene lost 3 bases, with 15 bases spanning the gap. CDR3 DNA: TGTGCCAGCAGTTCCCCCGGCAGGGGCGAAGAGACCCAGTACTTC. It translates to CASSSPGRGEETQYF.

The chain employs TRBV19 and TRBJ2-7, with D tentatively TRBD1 or TRBD2 (5 bases each). CDR3 size: 13 residues. CDR1 and CDR2 (germline): LNHDA, SQIVND (reference sequence). The V gene lost 5 bases and the J gene lost 6 bases, with 14 bases spanning the gap. The CDR3 bases are TGTGCCAGTAGTCCGGGGCTGGACTCCGAGCAGTACTTC. It codes for CASSPGLDSEQYF.

The chain combines TRBV6-5 with TRBJ2-7; TRBD2 agrees at 8 bases. The germline V gene has CDR1 MNHEY and CDR2 SVGAGI. V was pared by 4 bases and J by 3 bases, with 5 bases of the junction left unmatched. The CDR3 consists of 14 residues. CDR3 loop: CASSLAGPHYEQYF. The CDR3 nucleotides read TGTGCCAGCAGTTTAGCGGGACCACACTACGAGCAGTACTTC.

The genes are TRBV9 and TRBJ1-2; D perhaps matches TRBD1 (6 bases). The CDR3 is 15 residues long. Germline CDR1 SGDLS, CDR2 YYNGEE. V was clipped by 3 bases and J by 1 base, with 13 bases between them. CDR3 loop: CASSGTDIVNYGYTF. CDR3 DNA: TGTGCCAGCAGCGGGACAGATATCGTTAACTATGGCTACACCTTC.

This chain uses TRBV30 with TRBJ2-1; D remains unclear. V lost 0 bases to trimming and J lost 8 bases, with 11 bases between them. There are 13 residues in the CDR3. Per germline, CDR1 GTSNPN and CDR2 SVGIG (reference sequence). The CDR3 DNA follows: TGTGCCTGGAGTGTAACTTCCTGGGATGAGCAGTTCTTC. This gives the protein CAWSVTSWDEQFF.

The chain employs TRBV5-1 and TRBJ2-3, with TRBD2 matching over 13 bases. J was trimmed by 10 bases and V by 0 bases; bases with no gene match: 8. This CDR3 region has 16 residues. Germline V lookup: CDR1 SGHRS, CDR2 YFSETQ. CDR3: CASSLGGTSGEEAQYF. The DNA for the CDR3 is TGCGCCAGCAGCTTGGGCGGGACTAGCGGGGAGGAGGCGCAGTATTTT.

This chain uses TRBV6-5 with TRBJ2-5, with no clear D. The CDR3 loop spans 15 amino acids. Deletions cut 5 bases from V and 0 bases from J, with 13 bases between. Germline V gene data show CDR1 as MNHEY and CDR2 as SVGAGI. CDR3 sequence: CASSPRWSDQETQYF. The CDR3 nucleotides are TGTGCCAGCAGTCCCCGGTGGAGCGACCAAGAGACCCAGTACTTC.

The chain recombines TRBV11-2 with TRBJ2-7; 7 bases line up with TRBD1. The length of the CDR3 is 15 residues. J gave up 0 bases and V 5 bases, and 7 bases lay outside the gene matches. The germline CDR1 and CDR2 sequences are SGHAT and FQNNGV. CDR3 sequence (DNA): TGTGCCAGCAGCCCGACAGGGAGCAACTCCTACGAGCAGTACTTC. Translation: CASSPTGSNSYEQYF.

Concerning this clone: Distinct nucleotide sequences in the sample also encode this CDR3. CDR3 coding DNA: TGCAGCGTTGAGCAGGGGGACTCCTACGAGCAGTACTTC. The encoded protein is CSVEQGDSYEQYF. The chain couples TRBV29-1 to TRBJ2-7, with TRBD1 matching over 7 bases. Trimming at V came to 3 bases and at J to 0 bases, leaving 2 bases not matched to a gene. The CDR3 totals 13 residues. Germline CDR1 is SQVTM and CDR2 is ANQGSEA.

J is TRBJ2-5 and V is TRBV4-1; maybe TRBD1 (5 bases). Germline-derived CDR1 and CDR2 are MGHRA and YSYEKL. The CDR3 runs 16 residues. V gave up 4 bases and J gave up 1 base, with 16 bases separating them. The CDR3 sequence is CASSRGHTDIQETQYF. The CDR3 DNA reads as TGCGCCAGCAGCCGAGGACACACCGACATCCAAGAGACCCAGTACTTC.

The gene calls are TRBV25-1 and TRBJ2-3; D remains ambiguous. CDR1 and CDR2 (germline): MGHDK, SYGVNS. The CDR3 totals 14 residues. Trimming pared 6 bases from V and 0 bases from J, leaving 10 bases between. The CDR3, as DNA: TGTGCCAGCAGCTTGACCTTTAGCACAGATACGCAGTATTTT. Translated, it gives CASSLTFSTDTQYF.

The rearrangement joins TRBV27 to TRBJ2-5; 9 bases match TRBD2. J was trimmed by 5 bases and V by 4 bases; bases with no gene match: 8. The germline CDR1 and CDR2 sequences are MNHEY and SMNVEV (reference sequence). This CDR3 region has 15 residues. CDR3 region: CASSWFSGSEETQYF. CDR3 DNA: TGTGCCAGCAGTTGGTTTAGCGGGAGCGAGGAGACCCAGTACTTC.

The chain uses TRBV6-1 and TRBJ2-5; D is undetermined. The CDR3 loop spans 12 amino acids. Trimming stripped 6 bases from V and 1 base from J, with 6 bases between. CDR1 and CDR2 (germline): MNHNS, SASEGT. The DNA for the CDR3 is TGTGCCAGCAGAGGCCTCCAAGAGACCCAGTACTTC. Protein sequence: CASRGLQETQYF.

This chain uses TRBV19 with TRBJ2-1, with 9 bases identical to TRBD2. Trimming removed 6 bases from V and 2 bases from J; junction bases left unmatched: 8. This CDR3 spans 16 amino acids. Germline V gives CDR1 LNHDA, CDR2 SQIVND (reference sequence). The CDR3 here is CASSMLAGATYNEQFF. The CDR3 region has the DNA TGTGCCAGTAGCATGTTAGCGGGAGCGACCTACAATGAGCAGTTCTTC.

CDR3 nucleotide sequence: TGTGCCAGCAGCCCCGGGACAGATCTTTTCTATGGCTACACCTTC. It specifies CASSPGTDLFYGYTF. The rearrangement links TRBV5-8 to TRBJ1-2; 7 bases align to TRBD1. Trimming took 4 bases from V and 4 from J; bases not matched to a gene: 10. Germline CDR1 and CDR2: SGHTS and YDEGEE. The CDR3 runs to 15 residues.

V usage is TRBV11-2 and J usage is TRBJ2-5, with D tentatively TRBD1 (6 bases). Germline lookup yields CDR1 SGHAT and CDR2 FQNNGV. The CDR3 covers 14 residues. Trimming stripped 2 bases from V and 1 base from J, with 8 bases between. The CDR3 DNA sequence: TGTGCCAGCAGCTTAAGCAGGGGCCAAGAGACCCAGTACTTC. Translating it yields CASSLSRGQETQYF.

On this clone itself: The junction differs from germline at one of its ends, possibly a read error. The CDR3 nucleotides read TGTGCTAGCAGCCCGGGACCTAATTCACCCCTCCACTTT. Translation gives CASSPGPNSPLHF. This chain joins TRBV7-7 and TRBJ1-6; D possibly corresponds to TRBD1 (5 bases). Germline CDR1 SSHAT, CDR2 FNYEAQ (reference sequence). CDR3 length: 13 amino acids.